This entry describes one TCR delta chain. Its antigen remains unidentified. TCRdb pairs this DNA with a much larger clone's protein that differs at residue 13, likely a read error; the protein shown was translated from the DNA. TCRdb redid clone calling on the multiplex PCR reads using CATT. The sample shows around 86,000 delta-chain clones, more than 1.4% of them seen only once. The sample originates from a study of γδ T cells in repeated Plasmodium falciparum infection. Study-wide points: Vgamma9/Vdelta2+ repertoires stayed stably polyclonal over time and infection. Malian children's Vdelta2-negative repertoires appeared more expanded and less diverse than Australians'. Donors in Mali lived in a small rural village, largely one ethnic group. Waves of new clonotype selection appeared after repeated controlled infections in Vdelta2-negative, largely Vdelta1+, gammadelta T cells.

Gammadelta T cells were flow-sorted from PBMC into Vgamma9/Vdelta2+ and Vdelta2-negative populations for bulk analysis. Germline V CDR1 and CDR2: GEAIGNYY, EKD. With V trimmed by 0 bases and J by 0 bases, 24 bases remained unmatched. This CDR3 comprises 22 residues. This clonotype was sampled from a pool of human donors (malaria-infected and uninfected, not separated). The chain is built from TRDV2 and TRDJ1; 7 nucleotides align to TRDD3. Germline matching of the DNA provided the J gene here, since TCRdb leaves it blank. The sample was gamma-delta T cells from blood. CDR3 DNA sequence: TGTGCCTGTGACACCGTCACGGGTCCGCAGGGGGATGCTCCCTCGTACACCGATAAACTCATCTTT. Translated: CACDTVTGPQGDAPSYTDKLIF.